This paragraph covers one T cell receptor (beta chain) sequence. Which antigen it targets is not known. No clone much larger than this one lies a single base away; base qualities are absent. The immunoSEQ Assay was used to sequence TCRbeta CDR3 regions. After extraction, genomic DNA underwent amplification by bias-controlled multiplex PCR, followed by high-throughput sequencing. The authors processed their data as follows. Collapsing and filtering of sequences were performed to quantify the absolute abundance of each unique TCRbeta CDR3 region. T cell fraction was estimated by normalizing TCRbeta template counts to usable DNA, which was measured by amplifying reference genes present in all nucleated cells. Repertoire TCRs were annotated as SARS-CoV-2-specific by exact matching of V gene, CDR3 amino acid sequence and J gene to a known reactive TCR set. The reference SARS-CoV-2 TCR set came from MIRA and was filtered for enrichment in COVID-19-positive ImmuneCODE repertoires, removing public or cross-reactive TCRs. Using the MIRA antigens, annotated TCRs were further analysed by specific ORF or by position within an ORF. Breadth was defined as annotated unique rearrangements over total unique productive rearrangements; depth was the summed frequency of those rearrangements. Two-sided Wilcoxon rank-sum tests were used to compare TCR breadth between groups. TCRdb re-hosts the immuneACCESS table, in-frame sequences only. Its copies lack some clones; in the studies checked, an unresolved V gene accounts for under half of them, and the cause for the rest is not known. The V and J calls and clone size are taken from that table; D and trimming were inferred from the DNA. The sample data list about 410,000 clones, and approximately 89% of these were observed just once. The ten largest clonotypes hold around 2% of the sample.

Including cysteine and phenylalanine, the CDR3 has 15 amino acids. Left in the record is the CDR3 DNA by itself, 45 bases read in frame from the first base. CDR1 and CDR2 are drawn from the germline V gene: SGHVS, FQNEAQ. V loses 0 bases at its end and J loses 6 bases; junction bases beyond the gene matches: 3. The data belong to a study of Ad26.COV2.S vaccination and SARS-CoV-2 variants (dated by TCRdb to the early 2020s). Context from the whole study: Vaccine-arm donors were drawn from COV1001, a multicentre, randomized, double-blind, placebo-controlled phase I-IIa trial of Ad26.COV2.S in healthy adults. Ad26.COV2.S was administered intramuscularly at a dose of 5x10^10 or 1x10^11 viral particles, either as one shot or as two shots given 56 days apart. TCRbeta repertoire sequencing was used to assess the specificity and breadth of SARS-CoV-2-reactive T cell receptors after Ad26.COV2.S vaccination. The TCR-sequenced set comprised around 30 samples: around 20 Ad26.COV2.S vaccine recipients, 5 placebo recipients and 8 SARS-CoV-2 convalescent individuals. Trial participants were randomized into five groups of five, in which low-dose or high-dose Ad26.COV2.S was given once or twice, or placebo was given on both occasions. Throughout the experiments and outcome assessment, investigators stayed blinded to trial group allocation. Overall study outcomes, separate from this receptor: Higher spike-specific TCR breadth was observed in Ad26.COV2.S recipients than in placebo recipients (P = 0.0014). Comparing responses between vaccine doses or regimens was not something the study was powered to do. Comparable non-spike TCR breadth was observed between vaccine and placebo recipients, consistent with only spike being contained in the vaccine. The authors noted that the TCR breadth and depth analyses may have underestimated total T cell responses. Substantial breadth of spike-specific CD8+ and CD4+ T cell responses was reported after vaccination.

Taken with the paper, the label for treatment or condition translates to: roughly 20 received Ad26.COV2.S at low or high dose, single or two shots; a few received placebo; per-sample allocation not given. Repertoires of vaccine and placebo recipients were sequenced from samples taken on day 63 after the first injection. In Cohort 1b, about 27 adults aged 18-55 years were enrolled at a single site in Boston, USA, between 29 July and 7 August 2020. Ad26.COV2.S was a replication-incompetent adenovirus type 26 vector that expressed a prefusion-stabilized SARS-CoV-2 spike protein derived from the original Wuhan strain.

The rearranged chain carries TRBV7-8 and TRBJ2-1; TRBD2 fits 9 bases in the junction. Source: peripheral blood, taken in a trial of Ad26.COV2.S vaccine versus placebo. The receptor's source is a person aged 18-65 years who received the Ad26.COV2.S COVID-19 vaccine or a placebo. The base sequence is TGTGCCAGCAGCTTAGCTAGCGGGAGTTCCAATGAGCAGTTCTTC. This sequence encodes CASSLASGSSNEQFF.